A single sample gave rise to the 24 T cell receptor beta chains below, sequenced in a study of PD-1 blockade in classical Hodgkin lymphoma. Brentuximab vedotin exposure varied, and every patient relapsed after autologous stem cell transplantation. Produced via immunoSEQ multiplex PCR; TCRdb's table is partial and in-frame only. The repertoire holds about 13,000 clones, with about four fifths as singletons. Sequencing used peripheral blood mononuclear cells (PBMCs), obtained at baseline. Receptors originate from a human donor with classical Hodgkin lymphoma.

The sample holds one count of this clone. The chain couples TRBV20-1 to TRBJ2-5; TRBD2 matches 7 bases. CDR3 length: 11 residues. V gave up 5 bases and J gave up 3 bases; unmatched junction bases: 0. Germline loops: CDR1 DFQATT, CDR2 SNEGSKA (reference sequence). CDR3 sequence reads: CSAGTKETQYF. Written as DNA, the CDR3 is TGCAGTGCTGGGACTAAAGAGACCCAGTACTTC.

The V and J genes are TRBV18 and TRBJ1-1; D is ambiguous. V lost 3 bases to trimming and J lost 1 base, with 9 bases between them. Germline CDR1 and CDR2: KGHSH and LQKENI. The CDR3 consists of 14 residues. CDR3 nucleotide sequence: TGTGCCAGCTCACCTCTCCGGTGGAACACTGAAGCTTTCTTT. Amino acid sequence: CASSPLRWNTEAFF. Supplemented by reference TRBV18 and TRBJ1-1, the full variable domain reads NAGVMQNPRHLVRRRGQEARLRCSPMKGHSHVYWYRQLPEEGLKFMVYLQKENIIDESGMPKERFSAEFPKEGPSILRIQQVVRGDSAAYFCASSPLRWNTEAFFGQGTRLTVV.

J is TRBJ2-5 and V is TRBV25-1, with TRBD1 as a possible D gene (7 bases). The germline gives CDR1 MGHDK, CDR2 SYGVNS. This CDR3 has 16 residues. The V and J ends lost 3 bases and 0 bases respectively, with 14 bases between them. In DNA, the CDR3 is TGTGCCAGCAGTGACGCAGGGGGGAGGTACCAAGAGACCCAGTACTTC. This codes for CASSDAGGRYQETQYF.

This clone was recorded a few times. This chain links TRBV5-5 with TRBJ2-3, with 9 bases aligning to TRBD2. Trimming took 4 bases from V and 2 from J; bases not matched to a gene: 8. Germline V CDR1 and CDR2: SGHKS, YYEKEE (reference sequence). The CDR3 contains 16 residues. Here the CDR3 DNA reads TGTGCCAGCAGCGTCAGTAGCGGGGGATCCACAGATACGCAGTATTTT. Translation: CASSVSSGGSTDTQYF.

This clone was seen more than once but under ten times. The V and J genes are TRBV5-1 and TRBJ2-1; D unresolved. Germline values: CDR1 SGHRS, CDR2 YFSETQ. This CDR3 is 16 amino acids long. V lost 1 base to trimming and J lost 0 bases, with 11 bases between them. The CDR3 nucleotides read TGCGCCAGCAGCTTGAGATCGGGCAGCTCCTACAATGAGCAGTTCTTC. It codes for CASSLRSGSSYNEQFF. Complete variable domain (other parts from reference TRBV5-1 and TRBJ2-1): KAGVTQTPRYLIKTRGQQVTLSCSPISGHRSVSWYQQTPGQGLQFLFEYFSETQRNKGNFPGRFSGRQFSNSRSEMNVSTLELGDSALYLCASSLRSGSSYNEQFFGPGTRLTVL.

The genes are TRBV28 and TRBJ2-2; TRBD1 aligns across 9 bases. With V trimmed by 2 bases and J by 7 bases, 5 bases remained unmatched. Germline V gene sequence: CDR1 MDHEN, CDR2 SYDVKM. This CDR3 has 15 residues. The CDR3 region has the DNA TGTGCCAGCAGTTTAGAGGACAGGGGAGTCGGGGAGCTGTTTTTT. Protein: CASSLEDRGVGELFF.

CDR3: CASSPGGGHLVPQPQHF. The CDR3 coding sequence is TGTGCCAGCAGCCCTGGGGGCGGACACCTTGTTCCGCAGCCCCAGCATTTT. The chain combines TRBV7-2 with TRBJ1-5; the D gene is possibly TRBD1 (6 bases). Trimming removed 5 bases at V and 7 bases at J, with 24 bases between. The germline gives CDR1 SGHTA, CDR2 FQGNSA. The CDR3 consists of 17 residues. Based on the CDR3 plus reference TRBV7-2 and TRBJ1-5, the full variable domain is GAGVSQSPSNKVTEKGKDVELRCDPISGHTALYWYRQSLGQGLEFLIYFQGNSAPDKSGLPSDRFSAERTGGSVSTLTIQRTQQEDSAVYLCASSPGGGHLVPQPQHFGDGTRLSIL.

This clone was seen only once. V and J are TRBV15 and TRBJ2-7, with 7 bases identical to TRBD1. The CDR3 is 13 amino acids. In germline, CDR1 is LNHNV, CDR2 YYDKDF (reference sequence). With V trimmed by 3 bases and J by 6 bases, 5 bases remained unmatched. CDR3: CATSSRQGREQYV. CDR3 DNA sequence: TGTGCCACCAGCAGCCGACAGGGACGCGAGCAGTACGTC.

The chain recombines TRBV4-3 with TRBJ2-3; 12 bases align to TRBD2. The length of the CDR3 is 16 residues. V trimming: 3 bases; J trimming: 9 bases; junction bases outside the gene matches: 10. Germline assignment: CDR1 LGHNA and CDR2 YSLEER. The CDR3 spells CASSHETSGRWETQYF. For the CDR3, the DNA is TGCGCCAGCAGCCACGAGACTAGCGGGAGATGGGAAACGCAGTATTTT.

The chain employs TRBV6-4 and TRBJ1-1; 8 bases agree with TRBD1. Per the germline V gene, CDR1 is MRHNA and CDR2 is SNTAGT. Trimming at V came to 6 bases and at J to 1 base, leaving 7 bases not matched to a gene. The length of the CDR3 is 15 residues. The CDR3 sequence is CASRLRGPENTEAFF. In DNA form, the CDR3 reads TGTGCCAGCAGACTCAGGGGGCCCGAGAACACTGAAGCTTTCTTT.

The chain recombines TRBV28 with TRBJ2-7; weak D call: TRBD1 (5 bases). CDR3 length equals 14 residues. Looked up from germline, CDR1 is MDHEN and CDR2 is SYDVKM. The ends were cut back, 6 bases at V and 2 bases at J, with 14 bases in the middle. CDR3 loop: CASSLGVSAYEQYV. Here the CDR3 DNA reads TGTGCCAGCAGCTTAGGGGTGAGCGCCTACGAGCAGTACGTC.

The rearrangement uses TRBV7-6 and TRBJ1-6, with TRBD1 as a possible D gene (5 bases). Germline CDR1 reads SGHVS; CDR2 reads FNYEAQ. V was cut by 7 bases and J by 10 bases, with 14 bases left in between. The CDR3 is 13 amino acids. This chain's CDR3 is CASTTDSRSPLHF. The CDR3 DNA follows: TGTGCCAGCACCACTGACAGTCGGTCACCCCTCCACTTT.

As DNA, the CDR3 is TGTGCCAGCAGCCAAGAGGACAGACCCTTGGGCGAAGGCTACACCTTC. Its translation is CASSQEDRPLGEGYTF. The V and J genes are TRBV6-9 and TRBJ1-2; a weak D match, TRBD1 (6 bases). The V gene lost 6 bases and the J gene lost 8 bases, with 25 bases spanning the gap. CDR3 length: 16 amino acids. In germline, CDR1 is MNHGY, CDR2 SVAAGI.

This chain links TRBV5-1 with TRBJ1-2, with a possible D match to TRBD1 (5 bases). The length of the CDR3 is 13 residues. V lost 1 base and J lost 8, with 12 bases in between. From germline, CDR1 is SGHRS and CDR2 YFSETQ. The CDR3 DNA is TGCGCCAGCAGCTTGAGATCAGGGCACGGCTACACCTTC. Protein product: CASSLRSGHGYTF.

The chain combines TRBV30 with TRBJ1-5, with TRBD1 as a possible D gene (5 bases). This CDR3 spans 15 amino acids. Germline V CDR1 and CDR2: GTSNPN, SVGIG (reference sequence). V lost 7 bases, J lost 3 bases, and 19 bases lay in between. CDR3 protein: CASSRGTAYNQPQHF. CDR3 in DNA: TGTGCCTCCAGCCGAGGGACGGCCTACAATCAGCCCCAGCATTTT.

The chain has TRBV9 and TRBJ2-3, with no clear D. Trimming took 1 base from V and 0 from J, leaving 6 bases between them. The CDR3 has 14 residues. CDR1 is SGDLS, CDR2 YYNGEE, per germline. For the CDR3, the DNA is TGTGCCAGCAGCGTACGGCCTAGCACAGATACGCAGTATTTT. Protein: CASSVRPSTDTQYF.

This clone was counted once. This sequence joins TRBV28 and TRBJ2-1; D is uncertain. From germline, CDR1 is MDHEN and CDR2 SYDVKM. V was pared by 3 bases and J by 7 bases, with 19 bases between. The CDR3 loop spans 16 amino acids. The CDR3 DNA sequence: TGTGCCAGCAGTTTCGCCGAATTGGTGGTAGTAAATGAGCAGTTCTTC. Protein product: CASSFAELVVVNEQFF.

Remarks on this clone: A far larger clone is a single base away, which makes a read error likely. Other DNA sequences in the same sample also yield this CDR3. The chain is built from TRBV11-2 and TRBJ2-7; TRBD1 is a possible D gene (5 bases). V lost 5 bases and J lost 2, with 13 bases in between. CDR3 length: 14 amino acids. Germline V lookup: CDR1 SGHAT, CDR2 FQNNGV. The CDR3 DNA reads TGTGCCAGCAGCCAAGATTTAGGGGCCTACGAGCAGTACTTC. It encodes CASSQDLGAYEQYF. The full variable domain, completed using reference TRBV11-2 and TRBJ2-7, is EAGVAQSPRYKIIEKRQSVAFWCNPISGHATLYWYQQILGQGPKLLIQFQNNGVVDDSQLPKDRFSAERLKGVDSTLKIQPAKLEDSAVYLCASSQDLGAYEQYFGPGTRLTVT.

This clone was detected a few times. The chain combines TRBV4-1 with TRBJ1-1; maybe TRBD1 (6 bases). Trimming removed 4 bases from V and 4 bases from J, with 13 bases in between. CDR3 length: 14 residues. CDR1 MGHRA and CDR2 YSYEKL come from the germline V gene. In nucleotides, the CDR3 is TGCGCCAGCAGCCCAACGGCGGGGGCCACTGAAGCTTTCTTT. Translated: CASSPTAGATEAFF.

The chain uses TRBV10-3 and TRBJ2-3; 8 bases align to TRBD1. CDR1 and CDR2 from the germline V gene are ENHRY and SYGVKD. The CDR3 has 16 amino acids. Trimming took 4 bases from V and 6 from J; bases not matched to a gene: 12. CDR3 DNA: TGTGCCATCAGTGGCAGACAGGGGAACATCATTGATACGCAGTATTTT. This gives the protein CAISGRQGNIIDTQYF.

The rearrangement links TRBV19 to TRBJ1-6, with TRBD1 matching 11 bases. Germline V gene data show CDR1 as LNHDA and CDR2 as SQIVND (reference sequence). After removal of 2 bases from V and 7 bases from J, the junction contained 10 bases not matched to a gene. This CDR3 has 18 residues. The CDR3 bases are TGTGCCAGTAGTATAACCTCCGGGACAGGGGGGAGAAATTCACCCCTCCACTTT. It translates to CASSITSGTGGRNSPLHF. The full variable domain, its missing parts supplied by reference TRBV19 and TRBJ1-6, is DGGITQSPKYLFRKEGQNVTLSCEQNLNHDAMYWYRQDPGQGLRLIYYSQIVNDFQKGDIAEGYSVSREKKESFPLTVTSAQKNPTAFYLCASSITSGTGGRNSPLHFGNGTRLTVT.

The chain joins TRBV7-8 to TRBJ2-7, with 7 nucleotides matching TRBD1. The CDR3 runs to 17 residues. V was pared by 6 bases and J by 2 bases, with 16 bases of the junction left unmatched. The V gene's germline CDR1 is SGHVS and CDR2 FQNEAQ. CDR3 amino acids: CASSPHRDRARAYEQYF. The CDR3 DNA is TGTGCCAGCAGTCCTCACCGAGACAGGGCTCGTGCCTACGAGCAGTACTTC.

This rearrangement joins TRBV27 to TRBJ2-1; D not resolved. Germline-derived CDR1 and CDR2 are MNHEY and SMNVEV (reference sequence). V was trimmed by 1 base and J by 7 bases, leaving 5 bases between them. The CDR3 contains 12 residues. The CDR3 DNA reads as TGTGCCAGCAGTTTATTGGGGAATGAGCAGTTCTTC. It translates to CASSLLGNEQFF.

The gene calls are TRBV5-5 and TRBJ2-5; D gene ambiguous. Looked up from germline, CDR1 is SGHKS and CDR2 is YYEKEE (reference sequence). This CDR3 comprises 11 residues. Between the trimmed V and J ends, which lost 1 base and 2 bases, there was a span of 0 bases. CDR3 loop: CASSLQETQYF. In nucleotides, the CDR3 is TGTGCCAGCAGCTTGCAAGAGACCCAGTACTTC.